This T cell receptor (beta chain) emerged from a study of T cell responses to AZD1222 COVID-19 vaccine. Findings and limits, study-wide: Baseline serostatus was positive in only a handful of AZD1222 recipients. The span of vaccine-associated CD4 TCRs extended across spike, with dominance at 160-218 and 743-854. The donor group comprised mostly white British people and more females; the analysis possibly underestimated clonal diversity. Compared with day 0, the breadth and depth of the Spike-specific TCR repertoire rose significantly after two doses of AZD1222.

Profiled with immunoSEQ multiplex PCR; TCRdb holds only in-frame clones, not every one. The sample consists of 120,000 or so clones, 85% to 90% of them appearing once. On this clone itself: Its antigen remains unknown. The identical CDR3 is also encoded by other nucleotide sequences in the sample.

This TCR was sampled from an adult in good health. The sample here was peripheral blood, taken on day 0 of MenACWY control vaccination.

CDR3 DNA sequence: TGTGCCAGCAGTTTACGGGGTAATGAAAAACTGTTTTTT. Its translation: CASSLRGNEKLFF. The gene calls are TRBV12-3 or TRBV12-4 and TRBJ1-4; D unclear. Trimming removed 2 bases from V and 4 bases from J, with 5 bases in between. The CDR3 has 13 residues.